The 10 T cell receptor beta chains below come from one sample, sequenced in a study of cytomegalovirus exposure and HLA in healthy donors. The PCR used 60 Vbeta and 13 Jbeta primers. The table came from immunoSEQ multiplex PCR; TCRdb's copy has only in-frame clones and leaves some out. This sample yields roughly 200,000 clones, of which 85% are seen a single time; approximately 2.1% belongs to the top ten. Sequencing was carried out using PBMCs. The receptors come from a woman in her forties or fifties in good health and CMV-seronegative.

This clone was seen once. The J gene is TRBJ1-4, the V gene TRBV15; D call uncertain. The V and J ends lost 0 bases and 3 bases respectively, with 11 bases between them. The CDR3 has 16 residues. Germline assignment: CDR1 LNHNV and CDR2 YYDKDF (reference sequence). The CDR3 nucleotides are TGTGCCACCAGCAGAGATCTGGCGGGAGCTAATGAAAAACTGTTTTTT. Translating gives CATSRDLAGANEKLFF.

The rearrangement uses TRBV6-5 and TRBJ1-6; 8 bases match TRBD1. The trim removed 6 bases at V and 7 bases at J, leaving 5 bases unmatched. CDR3 length: 14 amino acids. Germline assignment: CDR1 MNHEY and CDR2 SVGAGI. The CDR3 nucleotides read TGTGCCAGCAGACCGGGACAGGCCAATTCACCCCTCCACTTT. This encodes CASRPGQANSPLHF.

This clone was seen a single time. The chain is built from TRBV14 and TRBJ2-5, with 8 bases aligning to TRBD2. Germline values: CDR1 SGHDN, CDR2 FVKESK. After removal of 1 base from V and 4 bases from J, the junction contained 8 bases not matched to a gene. CDR3 size: 16 residues. CDR3 DNA: TGTGCCAGCAGCCAAGCAGGAGCGGGAGTTCGAGAGACCCAGTACTTC. It is translated as CASSQAGAGVRETQYF.

The chain is built from TRBV7-9 and TRBJ1-5; maybe TRBD1 (5 bases). CDR1 and CDR2 (germline): SEHNR, FQNEAQ (reference sequence). Trimming left V 0 bases short and J 4 bases short, with 13 bases between. The CDR3 runs 16 residues. The CDR3 nucleotides read TGTGCCAGCAGCTTAGCGGGGGAGGGTCTTAATCAGCCCCAGCATTTT. This codes for CASSLAGEGLNQPQHF.

The CDR3 here is CASSLYIAGATGTRQFF. The CDR3 DNA reads as TGTGCCAGCAGCTTATACATAGCGGGAGCAACTGGCACACGGCAGTTCTTC. The V call is TRBV7-6, the J call TRBJ2-1; 9 nucleotides agree with TRBD2. CDR3 length: 17 residues. The V gene end was trimmed by 2 bases and the J gene end by 12 bases; junction bases not matched to a gene: 17. Germline CDR1 is SGHVS and CDR2 is FNYEAQ.

This clone was observed a few times. J is TRBJ2-7 and V is TRBV7-9; TRBD1 aligns across 8 bases. Germline trimming cut 5 bases from V and 3 bases from J; bases unmatched to any gene: 12. The CDR3 has 16 amino acids. Germline V lookup: CDR1 SEHNR, CDR2 FQNEAQ (reference sequence). The CDR3 region is CASSPSQGAAIYEQYF. The CDR3, as DNA: TGTGCCAGCAGCCCGTCCCAGGGGGCTGCGATCTACGAGCAGTACTTC. The variable domain in full, completed from reference TRBV7-9 and TRBJ2-7, reads DTGVSQNPRHKITKRGQNVTFRCDPISEHNRLYWYRQTLGQGPEFLTYFQNEAQLEKSRLLSDRFSAERPKGSFSTLEIQRTEQGDSAMYLCASSPSQGAAIYEQYFGPGTRLTVT.

The genes are TRBV6-1 and TRBJ1-2; maybe TRBD1 (5 bases). Germline assignment: CDR1 MNHNS and CDR2 SASEGT. This CDR3 contains 12 residues. V was pared by 10 bases and J by 6 bases, with 15 bases between. The CDR3: CATSGLFDGYTF. The CDR3, as DNA: TGTGCCACTTCGGGACTGTTTGATGGCTACACCTTC.

The V gene is TRBV28, the J gene TRBJ2-5; 7 bases are a match to TRBD2. Germline V lookup: CDR1 MDHEN, CDR2 SYDVKM. J gave up 1 base and V 5 bases, and 7 bases lay outside the gene matches. CDR3 size: 15 residues. The CDR3 reads CASSNQRGAQETQYF. The CDR3 bases are TGTGCCAGCAGTAACCAGCGGGGAGCCCAAGAGACCCAGTACTTC.

This clone was seen more than once but under ten times. The chain links TRBV4-1 to TRBJ2-3, with 12 bases that match TRBD2. This CDR3 is 16 amino acids long. Looked up from germline, CDR1 is MGHRA and CDR2 is YSYEKL. Losses at the gene ends were 1 base for V and 1 base for J; bases not matched to a gene: 0. Here the CDR3 DNA reads TGCGCCAGCAGCCAAGGACTAGCGGGAGGCACAGATACGCAGTATTTT. Translating gives CASSQGLAGGTDTQYF.

CDR3 DNA: TGTGCCAGCAGCTTCGGGGCGGGAGGGTACCAAGAGACCCAGTACTTC. Amino acids: CASSFGAGGYQETQYF. V and J are TRBV5-8 and TRBJ2-5, with 9 bases fitting TRBD2. V was pared by 2 bases and J by 0 bases, with 5 bases of the junction left unmatched. The germline gives CDR1 SGHTS, CDR2 YDEGEE. The CDR3 contains 16 residues.